Listed below are T cell receptor beta chains from one sample, sequenced in a study of T-cell reconstitution after alpha-beta-depleted transplantation in children. A single record per CDR3 protein comes from TCRdb applying MiXCR to the PCR reads. This sample carries about 980,000 distinct CDR3 sequences, around 30% of them seen once, and the ten largest clones take roughly 27%. The sequencing used PBMCs, mostly from graft donor cells, collected 360 days after TCRalphabeta/CD19-depleted stem cell transplant. Every receptor here comes from a boy in the first two years of life who had a stem cell transplant for SCID, so the T cells may come from the graft donor. CDR3s leave out the opening cysteine and the closing phenylalanine or tryptophan.

V: TRBV20-1
J: TRBJ2-1
CDR3: SGAHGSYNEQF

V: TRBV2
J: TRBJ2-3
CDR3: ASGNGQATDTQY

V: TRBV7-2
J: TRBJ2-2
CDR3: ASSLVGMMELF

V: TRBV12-3/TRBV12-4
J: TRBJ2-1
CDR3: ASSLYLSRDEQF

V: TRBV11-2
J: TRBJ1-1
CDR3: ASSPLTGNTEAF

V: TRBV9
J: TRBJ1-5
CDR3: ASRGGHSNQPQH

V: TRBV28
J: TRBJ2-4
CDR3: ASSLRGLRQLAKNIQY

V: TRBV11-2
J: TRBJ2-1
CDR3: ASSFGYPRGGSYNEQF

V: TRBV2
J: TRBJ1-6
CDR3: ASQSSYNSPLH

V: TRBV28
J: TRBJ2-7
CDR3: ASSTQGRQSSYEQY

V: TRBV27
J: TRBJ2-2
CDR3: ASSTWSNTGELF

V: TRBV27
J: TRBJ2-7
CDR3: ASSWGSTYEQY

V: TRBV29-1
J: TRBJ2-2
CDR3: SVEVRQGAETGELF

V: TRBV7-2
J: TRBJ2-3
CDR3: ASSLQIGDTQY

V: TRBV10-3
J: TRBJ2-5
CDR3: AISDRNSRETQY

V: TRBV7-9
J: TRBJ2-7
CDR3: ASSLIAGEQY

V: TRBV20-1
J: TRBJ2-3
CDR3: SARGEGLHQY

V: TRBV7-8
J: TRBJ1-1
CDR3: ASSLNRGMNTEAF

V: TRBV4-2
J: TRBJ2-7
CDR3: ASSQRGGNKPYEQY

V: TRBV12-3/TRBV12-4
J: TRBJ2-5
CDR3: ASSFVRGGFQETQY

V: TRBV6-2/TRBV6-3
J: TRBJ2-3
CDR3: ASSYNFGAGLRTDTQY

V: TRBV9
J: TRBJ2-1
CDR3: ASSVEAGGPYNEQF

V: TRBV10-3
J: TRBJ2-5
CDR3: ASGSGARETQY

V: TRBV15
J: TRBJ2-2
CDR3: ATSRDGRYTGELF

V: TRBV28
J: TRBJ2-1
CDR3: ASQSGTSRGEQF

V: TRBV6-6
J: TRBJ1-3
CDR3: ASRLQAAIY

V: TRBV29-1
J: TRBJ2-3
CDR3: SVVQYRADTQY

V: TRBV27
J: TRBJ2-1
CDR3: ASRPRSKDEQF

V: TRBV25-1
J: TRBJ1-2
CDR3: ASSDPGPPRGGYT

V: TRBV5-5
J: TRBJ2-3
CDR3: ASSLPSPRGDTQY

V: TRBV7-9
J: TRBJ1-1
CDR3: ASSVYREENTEAF

V: TRBV20-1
J: TRBJ2-1
CDR3: SARDSRDFNEQF

V: TRBV27
J: TRBJ2-2
CDR3: ASSFHRGGGTGELF

V: TRBV28
J: TRBJ2-1
CDR3: ASSRWYLRDRGNEQF

V: TRBV7-8
J: TRBJ2-6
CDR3: ASSLAAVASGANVLT

V: TRBV7-9
J: TRBJ2-7
CDR3: ASSTGQVKIEQY

V: TRBV29-1
J: TRBJ2-5
CDR3: SVDPGLGYETQY

V: TRBV12-3/TRBV12-4
J: TRBJ2-4
CDR3: ASSYEGIRIQY

V: TRBV5-6
J: TRBJ1-1
CDR3: ASSVVPGGGTEAF

V: TRBV12-3/TRBV12-4
J: TRBJ2-1
CDR3: ASRQGQGRAYNEQF

V: TRBV28
J: TRBJ1-4
CDR3: ASNPLGGGKEKLF

V: TRBV19
J: TRBJ1-5
CDR3: ASSIWRWGDQPQH

V: TRBV5-5
J: TRBJ1-6
CDR3: ASSERTGGDNSPLH